The present T cell receptor beta chain was sequenced within a study of blood T cell repertoires in COVID-19. TCRdb's table, derived via immunoSEQ multiplex PCR, lists solely in-frame clones and lacks some. The table lists some 110,000 clones, roughly 90% of them singletons. The CDR3 covers 17 residues. In germline, CDR1 is LGHNA, CDR2 YNFKEQ. Trimming pared 1 base from V and 0 bases from J, leaving 15 bases between. Sequences were obtained from peripheral blood. The sequence derives from a man in his forties or fifties with COVID-19, enrolled during active disease. The chain combines TRBV4-2 with TRBJ2-5; tentatively, D is TRBD2 (5 bases). This chain's CDR3 is CASSQAVAGLYQETQYF. Written as DNA, the CDR3 is TGTGCCAGCAGCCAAGCGGTGGCGGGCCTGTACCAAGAGACCCAGTACTTC.